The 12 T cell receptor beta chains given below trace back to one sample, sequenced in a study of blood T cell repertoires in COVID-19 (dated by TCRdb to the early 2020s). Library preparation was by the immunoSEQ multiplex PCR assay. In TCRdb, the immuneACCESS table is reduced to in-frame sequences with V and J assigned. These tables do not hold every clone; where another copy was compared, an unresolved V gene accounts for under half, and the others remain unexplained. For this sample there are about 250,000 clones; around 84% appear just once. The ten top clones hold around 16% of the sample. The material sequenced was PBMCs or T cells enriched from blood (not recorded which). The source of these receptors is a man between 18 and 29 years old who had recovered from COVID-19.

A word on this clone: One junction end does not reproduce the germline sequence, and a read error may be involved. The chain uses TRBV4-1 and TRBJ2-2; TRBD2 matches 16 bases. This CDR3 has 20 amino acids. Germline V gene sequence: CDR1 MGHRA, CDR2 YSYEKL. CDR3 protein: CASSQLGLAGGPMNPGELFF. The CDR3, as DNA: TGCGCCAGCAGCCAATTGGGACTAGCGGGAGGGCCCATGAACCCCGGGGAGCTGTTTTTT.

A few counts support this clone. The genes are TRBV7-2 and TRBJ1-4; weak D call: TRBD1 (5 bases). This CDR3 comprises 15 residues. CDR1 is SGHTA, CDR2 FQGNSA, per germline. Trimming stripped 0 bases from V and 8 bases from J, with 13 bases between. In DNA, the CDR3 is TGTGCCAGCAGCTTAGCCGGGGGGTCGGTGGAAAAACTGTTTTTT. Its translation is CASSLAGGSVEKLFF.

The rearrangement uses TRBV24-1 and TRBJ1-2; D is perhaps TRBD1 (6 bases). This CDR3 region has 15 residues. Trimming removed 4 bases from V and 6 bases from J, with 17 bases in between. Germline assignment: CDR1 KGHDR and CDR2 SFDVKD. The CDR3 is CATSDSGTTFDGYTF. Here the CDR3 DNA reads TGTGCCACCAGTGACTCCGGGACAACCTTTGATGGCTACACCTTC.

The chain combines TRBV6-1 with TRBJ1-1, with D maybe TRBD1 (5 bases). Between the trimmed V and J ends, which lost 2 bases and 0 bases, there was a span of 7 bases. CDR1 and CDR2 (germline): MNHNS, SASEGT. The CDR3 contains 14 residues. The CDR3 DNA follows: TGTGCCAGCAGTGAAACAGGAATGAACACTGAAGCTTTCTTT. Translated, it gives CASSETGMNTEAFF.

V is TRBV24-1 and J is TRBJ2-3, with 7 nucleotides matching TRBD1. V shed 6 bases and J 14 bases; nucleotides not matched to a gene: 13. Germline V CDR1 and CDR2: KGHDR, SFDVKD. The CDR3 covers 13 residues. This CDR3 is CATSRRDSSVRYF. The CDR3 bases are TGTGCCACCAGTAGACGGGACAGCTCCGTTAGGTATTTT.

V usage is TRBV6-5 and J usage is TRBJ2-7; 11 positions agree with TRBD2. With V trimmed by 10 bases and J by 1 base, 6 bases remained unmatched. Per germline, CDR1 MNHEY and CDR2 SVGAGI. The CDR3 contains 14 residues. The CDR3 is CATITSGSSYEQYF. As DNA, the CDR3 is TGTGCCACCATCACTAGCGGGAGTTCCTACGAGCAGTACTTC.

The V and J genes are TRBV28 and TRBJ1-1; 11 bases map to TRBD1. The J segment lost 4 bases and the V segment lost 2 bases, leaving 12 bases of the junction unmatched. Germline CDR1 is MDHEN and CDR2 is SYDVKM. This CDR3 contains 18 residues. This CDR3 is CASSLNMGQGDSSTEAFF. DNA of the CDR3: TGTGCCAGCAGTTTAAATATGGGACAGGGGGACAGTAGCACTGAAGCTTTCTTT.

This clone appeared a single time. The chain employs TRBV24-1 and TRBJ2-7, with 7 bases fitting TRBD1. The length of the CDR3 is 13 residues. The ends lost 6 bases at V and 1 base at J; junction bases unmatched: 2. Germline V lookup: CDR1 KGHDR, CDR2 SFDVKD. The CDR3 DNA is TGTGCCACCAGTCCGGGACAGTCCTACGAGCAGTACTTC. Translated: CATSPGQSYEQYF.

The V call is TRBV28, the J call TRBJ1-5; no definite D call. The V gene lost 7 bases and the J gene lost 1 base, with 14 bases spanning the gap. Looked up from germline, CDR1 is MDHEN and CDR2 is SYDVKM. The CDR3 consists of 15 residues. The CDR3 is CASTPGRASNQPQHF. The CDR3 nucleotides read TGTGCCAGCACCCCCGGGAGGGCGAGCAATCAGCCCCAGCATTTT.

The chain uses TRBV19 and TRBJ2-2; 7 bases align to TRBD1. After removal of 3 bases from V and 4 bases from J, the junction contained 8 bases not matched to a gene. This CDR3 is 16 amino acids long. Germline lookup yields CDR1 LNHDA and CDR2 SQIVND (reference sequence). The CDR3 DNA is TGTGCCAGTAGTATCGCGGCAGGGGGTCGCACCGGGGAGCTGTTTTTT. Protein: CASSIAAGGRTGELFF.

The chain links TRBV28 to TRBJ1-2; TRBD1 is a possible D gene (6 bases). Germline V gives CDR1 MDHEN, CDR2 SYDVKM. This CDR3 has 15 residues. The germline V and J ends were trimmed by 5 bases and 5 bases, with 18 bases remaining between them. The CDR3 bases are TGTGCCAGCAGTAGACAGGCCCACGACTTTTATGGCTACACCTTC. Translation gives CASSRQAHDFYGYTF.

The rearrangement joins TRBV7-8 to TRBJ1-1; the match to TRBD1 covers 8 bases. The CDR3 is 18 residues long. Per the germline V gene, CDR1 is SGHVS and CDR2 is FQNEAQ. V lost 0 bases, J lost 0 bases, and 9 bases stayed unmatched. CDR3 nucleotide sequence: TGTGCCAGCAGCTTAGCCTGGACAGGGAAATCGTTGAACACTGAAGCTTTCTTT. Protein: CASSLAWTGKSLNTEAFF.